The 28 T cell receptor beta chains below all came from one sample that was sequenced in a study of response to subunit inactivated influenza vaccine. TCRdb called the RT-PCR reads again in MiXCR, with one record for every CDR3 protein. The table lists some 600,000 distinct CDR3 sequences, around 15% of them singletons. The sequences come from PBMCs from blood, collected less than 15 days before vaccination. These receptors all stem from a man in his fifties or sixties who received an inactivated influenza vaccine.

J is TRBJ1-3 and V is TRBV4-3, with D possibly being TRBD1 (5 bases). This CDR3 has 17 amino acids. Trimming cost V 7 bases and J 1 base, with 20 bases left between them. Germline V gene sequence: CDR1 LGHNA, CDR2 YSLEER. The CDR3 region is CASNSGQPIPSGNTIYF. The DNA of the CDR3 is TGCGCCAGCAACTCCGGACAACCGATTCCTTCTGGAAACACCATATATTTT.

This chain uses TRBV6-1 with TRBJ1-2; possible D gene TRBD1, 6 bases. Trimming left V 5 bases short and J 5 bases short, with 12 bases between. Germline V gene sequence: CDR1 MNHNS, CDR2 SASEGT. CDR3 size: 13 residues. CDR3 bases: TGTGCCAGCAGTAGGCCCAGGGGATATGGCTACACCTTC. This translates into CASSRPRGYGYTF.

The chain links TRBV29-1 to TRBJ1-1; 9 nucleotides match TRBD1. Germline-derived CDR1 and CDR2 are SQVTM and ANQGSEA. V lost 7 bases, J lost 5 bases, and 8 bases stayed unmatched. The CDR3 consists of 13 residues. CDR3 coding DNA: TGCAGCGCCGGGACAGGGTATATTACTGAAGCTTTCTTT. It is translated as CSAGTGYITEAFF.

CDR3 nucleotides: TGCAGTGCTCTAGGACAGGGGGCGGGGGACATTCAGTACTTC. It yields the protein CSALGQGAGDIQYF. The rearrangement uses TRBV20-1 and TRBJ2-4, with 11 positions matching TRBD1. In germline, CDR1 is DFQATT, CDR2 SNEGSKA (reference sequence). The CDR3 sequence is 14 residues long. With V trimmed by 5 bases and J by 8 bases, 8 bases remained unmatched.

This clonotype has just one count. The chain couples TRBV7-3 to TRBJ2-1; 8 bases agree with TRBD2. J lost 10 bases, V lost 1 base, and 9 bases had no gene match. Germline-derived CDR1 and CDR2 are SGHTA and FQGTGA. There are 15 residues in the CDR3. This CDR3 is CASSLNGDLAGEQFF. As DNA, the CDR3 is TGTGCCAGCAGCTTAAACGGGGACCTAGCGGGCGAGCAGTTCTTC.

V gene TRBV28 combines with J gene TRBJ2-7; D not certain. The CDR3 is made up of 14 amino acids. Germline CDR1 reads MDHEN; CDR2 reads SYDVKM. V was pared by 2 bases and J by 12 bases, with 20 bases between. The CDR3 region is CASSLATSLKRRYF. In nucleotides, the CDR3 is TGTGCCAGCAGTTTAGCAACCTCTCTAAAGCGACGGTACTTC.

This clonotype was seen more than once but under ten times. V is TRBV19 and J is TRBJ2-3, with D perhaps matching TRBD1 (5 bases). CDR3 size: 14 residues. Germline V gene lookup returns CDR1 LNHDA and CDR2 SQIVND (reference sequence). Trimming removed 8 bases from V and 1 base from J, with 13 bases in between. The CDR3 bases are TGTGCCAGTGGAAAAGGACAAGGCACAGATACGCAGTATTTT. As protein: CASGKGQGTDTQYF.

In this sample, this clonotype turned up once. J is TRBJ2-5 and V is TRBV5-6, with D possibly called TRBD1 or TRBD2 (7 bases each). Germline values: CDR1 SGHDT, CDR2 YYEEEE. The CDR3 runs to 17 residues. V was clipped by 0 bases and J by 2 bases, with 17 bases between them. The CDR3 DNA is TGTGCCAGCAGCTTGGTTTCAGGGGGGGTGGAACAAGAGACCCAGTACTTC. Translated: CASSLVSGGVEQETQYF.

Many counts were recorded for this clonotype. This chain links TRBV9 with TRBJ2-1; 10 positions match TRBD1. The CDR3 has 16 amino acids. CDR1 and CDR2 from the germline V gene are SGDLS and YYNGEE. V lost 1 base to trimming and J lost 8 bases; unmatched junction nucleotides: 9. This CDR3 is CASSVPTTGGRDEQFF. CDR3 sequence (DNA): TGTGCCAGCAGCGTACCAACGACAGGGGGCCGGGATGAGCAGTTCTTC.

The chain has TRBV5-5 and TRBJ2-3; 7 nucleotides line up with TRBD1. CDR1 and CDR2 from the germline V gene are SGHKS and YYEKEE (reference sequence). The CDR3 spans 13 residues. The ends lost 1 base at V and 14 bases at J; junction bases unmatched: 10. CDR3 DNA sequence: TGTGCCAGCAGCTTGAATTGGGACAGCGGCGGGTATTTT. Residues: CASSLNWDSGGYF.

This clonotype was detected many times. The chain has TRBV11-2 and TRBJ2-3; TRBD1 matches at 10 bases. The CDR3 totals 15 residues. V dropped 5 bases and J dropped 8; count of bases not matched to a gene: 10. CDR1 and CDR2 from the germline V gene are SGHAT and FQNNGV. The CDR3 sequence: CASSPWGQGLGTQYF. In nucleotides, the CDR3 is TGTGCCAGCAGCCCCTGGGGACAGGGGCTCGGTACGCAGTATTTT.

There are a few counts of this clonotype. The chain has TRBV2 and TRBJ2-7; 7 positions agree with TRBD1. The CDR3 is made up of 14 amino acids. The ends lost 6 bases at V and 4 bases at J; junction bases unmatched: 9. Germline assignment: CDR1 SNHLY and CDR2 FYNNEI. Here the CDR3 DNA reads TGTGCCAGCAGGAAACAGGGGTTCGGGTACGAGCAGTACTTC. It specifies CASRKQGFGYEQYF. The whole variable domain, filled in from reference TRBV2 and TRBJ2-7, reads EPEVTQTPSHQVTQMGQEVILRCVPISNHLYFYWYRQILGQKVEFLVSFYNNEISEKSEIFDDQFSVERPDGSNFTLKIRSTKLEDSAMYFCASRKQGFGYEQYFGPGTRLTVT.

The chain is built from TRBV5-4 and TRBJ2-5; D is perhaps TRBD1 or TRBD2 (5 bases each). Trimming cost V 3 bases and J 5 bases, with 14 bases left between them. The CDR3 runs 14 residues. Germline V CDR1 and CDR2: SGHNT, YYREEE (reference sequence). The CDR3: CASSSGMGRETQYF. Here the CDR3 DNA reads TGTGCCAGCAGCTCCGGGATGGGGCGGGAGACCCAGTACTTC.

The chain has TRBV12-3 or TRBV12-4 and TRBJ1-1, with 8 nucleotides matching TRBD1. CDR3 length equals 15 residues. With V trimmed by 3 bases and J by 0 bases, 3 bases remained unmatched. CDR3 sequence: CASSFRGQLNTEAFF. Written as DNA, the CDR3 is TGTGCCAGCAGTTTCAGGGGGCAACTGAACACTGAAGCTTTCTTT.

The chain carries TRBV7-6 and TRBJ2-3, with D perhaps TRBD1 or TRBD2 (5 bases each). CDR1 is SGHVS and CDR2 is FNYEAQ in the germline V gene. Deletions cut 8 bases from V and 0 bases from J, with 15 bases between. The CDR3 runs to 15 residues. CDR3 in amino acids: CASSQGSVSTDTQYF. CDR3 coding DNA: TGTGCCAGCTCCCAGGGTAGCGTAAGCACAGATACGCAGTATTTT.

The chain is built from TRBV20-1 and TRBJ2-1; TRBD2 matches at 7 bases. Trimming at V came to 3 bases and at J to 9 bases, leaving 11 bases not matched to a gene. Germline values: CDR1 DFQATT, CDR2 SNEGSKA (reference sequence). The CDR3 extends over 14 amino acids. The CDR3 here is CSASPSGGGGEQFF. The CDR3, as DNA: TGCAGTGCTAGCCCTTCTGGGGGGGGAGGTGAGCAGTTCTTC.

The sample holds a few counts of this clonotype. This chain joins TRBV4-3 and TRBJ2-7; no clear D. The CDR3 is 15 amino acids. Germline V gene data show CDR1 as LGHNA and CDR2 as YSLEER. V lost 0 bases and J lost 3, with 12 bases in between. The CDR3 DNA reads TGCGCCAGCAGCCAAGATAGATACACTAACTACGAGCAGTACTTC. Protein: CASSQDRYTNYEQYF.

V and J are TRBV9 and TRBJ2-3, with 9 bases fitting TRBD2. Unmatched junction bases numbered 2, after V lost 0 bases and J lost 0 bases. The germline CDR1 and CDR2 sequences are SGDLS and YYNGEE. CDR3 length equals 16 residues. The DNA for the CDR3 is TGTGCCAGCAGCGTAGAGCTAGCGGGAAGCACAGATACGCAGTATTTT. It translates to CASSVELAGSTDTQYF.

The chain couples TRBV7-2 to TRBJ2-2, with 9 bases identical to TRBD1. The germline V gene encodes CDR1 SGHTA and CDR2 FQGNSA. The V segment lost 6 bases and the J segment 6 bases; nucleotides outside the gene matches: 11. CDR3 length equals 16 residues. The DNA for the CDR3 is TGTGCCAGCAGTCCAAACCCCGGGACAGGGTCCGGGGAGCTGTTTTTT. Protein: CASSPNPGTGSGELFF.

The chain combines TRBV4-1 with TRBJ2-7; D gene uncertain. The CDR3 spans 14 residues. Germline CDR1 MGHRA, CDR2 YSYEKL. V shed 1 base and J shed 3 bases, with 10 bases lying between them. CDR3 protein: CASSQVKGRYEQYF. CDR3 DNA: TGCGCCAGCAGCCAAGTCAAGGGCCGCTACGAGCAGTACTTC.

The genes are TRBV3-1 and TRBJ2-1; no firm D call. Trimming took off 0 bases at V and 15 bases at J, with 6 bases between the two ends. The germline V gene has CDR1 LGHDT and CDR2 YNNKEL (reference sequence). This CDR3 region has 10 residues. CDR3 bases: TGTGCCAGCAGCCAAGATTCCGGGTTCTTC. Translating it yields CASSQDSGFF.

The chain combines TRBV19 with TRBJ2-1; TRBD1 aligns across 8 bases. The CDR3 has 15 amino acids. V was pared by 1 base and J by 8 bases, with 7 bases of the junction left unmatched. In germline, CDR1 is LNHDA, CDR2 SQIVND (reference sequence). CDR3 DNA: TGTGCCAGTAGTATAGGGCAGGGGGCGGCCGATGAGCAGTTCTTC. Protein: CASSIGQGAADEQFF.

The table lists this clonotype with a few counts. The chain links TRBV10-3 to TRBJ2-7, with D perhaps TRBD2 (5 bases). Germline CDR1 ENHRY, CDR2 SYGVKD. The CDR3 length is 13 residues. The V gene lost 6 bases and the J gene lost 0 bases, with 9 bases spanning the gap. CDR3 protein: CAIRDFGSYEQYF. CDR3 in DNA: TGTGCCATCAGGGACTTTGGCTCCTACGAGCAGTACTTC.

The CDR3 reads CASSLVTEFSGANVLTF. CDR3 in DNA: TGTGCCAGCAGTTTAGTCACAGAGTTCTCTGGGGCCAACGTCCTGACTTTC. This chain uses TRBV12-3 or TRBV12-4 with TRBJ2-6, with no clear D. The V and J ends lost 1 base and 0 bases respectively, with 10 bases between them. The CDR3 consists of 17 residues.

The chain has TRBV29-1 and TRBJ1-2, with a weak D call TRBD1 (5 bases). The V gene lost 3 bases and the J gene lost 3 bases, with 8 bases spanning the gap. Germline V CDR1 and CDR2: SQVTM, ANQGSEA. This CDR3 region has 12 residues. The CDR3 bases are TGCAGCGTTGAGGGGCGGGACTATGGCTACACCTTC. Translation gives CSVEGRDYGYTF.

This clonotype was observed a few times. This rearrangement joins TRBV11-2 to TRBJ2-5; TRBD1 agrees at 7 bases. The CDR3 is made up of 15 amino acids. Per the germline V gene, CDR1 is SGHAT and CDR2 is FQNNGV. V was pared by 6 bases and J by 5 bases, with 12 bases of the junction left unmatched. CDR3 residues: CASRSNRGRRETQYF. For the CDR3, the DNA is TGTGCCAGCAGGAGTAACAGGGGACGAAGGGAGACCCAGTACTTC.

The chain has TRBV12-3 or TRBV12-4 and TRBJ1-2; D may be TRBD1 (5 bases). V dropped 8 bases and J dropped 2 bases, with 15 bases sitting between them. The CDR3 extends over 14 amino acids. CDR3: CASGLRVGNYGYTF. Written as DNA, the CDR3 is TGTGCCAGCGGCCTCAGGGTCGGAAACTATGGCTACACCTTC.

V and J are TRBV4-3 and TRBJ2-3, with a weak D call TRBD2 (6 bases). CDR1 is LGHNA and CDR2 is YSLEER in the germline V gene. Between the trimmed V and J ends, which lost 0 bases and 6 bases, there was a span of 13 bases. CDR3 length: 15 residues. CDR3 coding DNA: TGCGCCAGCAGCCAAGATTACGGGAGAGGTGATACGCAGTATTTT. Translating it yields CASSQDYGRGDTQYF.